The present entry profiles one T cell receptor (beta chain) with its context. The antigen remains unidentified. CDR3 length: 13 amino acids. Trimming took off 10 bases at V and 5 bases at J, with 15 bases between the two ends. Germline V gene lookup returns CDR1 SGHAT and CDR2 FQNNGV. The data are from a study of T cell responses to AZD1222 COVID-19 vaccine. The protocol was immunoSEQ multiplex PCR, while the TCRdb copy is restricted to in-frame clones and leaves out a portion. The sample shows around 100,000 clones, around 94% of them seen only once. Whole-study results and caveats: When two AZD1222 doses had been given, Spike-specific TCR breadth and depth rose.

The sample in question was peripheral blood, obtained on day 0 of AZD1222 vaccination. The chain joins TRBV11-2 to TRBJ2-4, with D possibly TRBD1 on 8 matching bases. The receptor's source is an adult in good health. CDR3 in amino acids: CANDRGGENIQYF. In nucleotides, the CDR3 is TGTGCCAACGACAGGGGAGGGGAAAACATTCAGTACTTC. Filled out from reference TRBV11-2 and TRBJ2-4, the complete variable domain reads EAGVAQSPRYKIIEKRQSVAFWCNPISGHATLYWYQQILGQGPKLLIQFQNNGVVDDSQLPKDRFSAERLKGVDSTLKIQPAKLEDSAVYLCANDRGGENIQYFGAGTRLSVL.